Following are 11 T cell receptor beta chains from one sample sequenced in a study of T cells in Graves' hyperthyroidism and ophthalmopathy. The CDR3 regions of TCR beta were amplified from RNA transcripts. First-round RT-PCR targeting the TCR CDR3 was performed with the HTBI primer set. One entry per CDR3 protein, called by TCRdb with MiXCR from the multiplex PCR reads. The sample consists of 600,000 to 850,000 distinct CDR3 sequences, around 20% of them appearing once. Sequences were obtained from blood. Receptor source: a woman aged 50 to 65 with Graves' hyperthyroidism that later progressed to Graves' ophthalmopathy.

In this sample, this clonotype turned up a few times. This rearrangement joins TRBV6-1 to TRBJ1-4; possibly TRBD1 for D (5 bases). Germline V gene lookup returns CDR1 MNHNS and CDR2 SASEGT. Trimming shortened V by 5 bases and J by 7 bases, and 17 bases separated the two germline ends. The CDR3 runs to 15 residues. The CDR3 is CASSHIMSGTEKLFF. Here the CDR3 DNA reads TGTGCCAGCAGTCACATCATGTCAGGGACTGAAAAACTGTTTTTT.

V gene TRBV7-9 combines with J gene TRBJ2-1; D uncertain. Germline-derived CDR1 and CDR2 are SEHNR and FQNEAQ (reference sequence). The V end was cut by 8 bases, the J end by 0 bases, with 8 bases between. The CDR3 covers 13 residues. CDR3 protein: CASRRPSYNEQFF. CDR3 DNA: TGTGCCAGCCGAAGGCCCTCCTACAATGAGCAGTTCTTC.

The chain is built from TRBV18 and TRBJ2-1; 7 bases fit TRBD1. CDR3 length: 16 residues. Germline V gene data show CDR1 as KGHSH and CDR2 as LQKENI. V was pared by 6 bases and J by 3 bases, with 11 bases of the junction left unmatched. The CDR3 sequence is CASSTRDSQVYNEQFF. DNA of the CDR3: TGTGCCAGCTCGACCCGGGACAGCCAGGTCTACAATGAGCAGTTCTTC.

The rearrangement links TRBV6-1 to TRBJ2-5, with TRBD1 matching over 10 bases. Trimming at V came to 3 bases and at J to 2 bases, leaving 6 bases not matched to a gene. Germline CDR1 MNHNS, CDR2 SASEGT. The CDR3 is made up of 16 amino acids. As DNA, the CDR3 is TGTGCCAGCAGTGACCCCCGGGACAGGGGACAAGAGACCCAGTACTTC. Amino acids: CASSDPRDRGQETQYF.

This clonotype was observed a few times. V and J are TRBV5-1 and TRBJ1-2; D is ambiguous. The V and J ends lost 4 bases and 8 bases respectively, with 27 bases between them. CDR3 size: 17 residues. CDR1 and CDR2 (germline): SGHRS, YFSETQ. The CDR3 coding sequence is TGCGCCAGCAGCCCCTCGGGCTCCGGAGGTCCACCGGGGGGCTACACCTTC. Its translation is CASSPSGSGGPPGGYTF.

The CDR3 DNA is TGTGCCAGCGGATGGGTGGATACGCAGTATTTT. It yields the protein CASGWVDTQYF. This chain joins TRBV7-9 and TRBJ2-3; D is undetermined. The CDR3 sequence is 11 residues long. Germline CDR1 SEHNR, CDR2 FQNEAQ (reference sequence). V lost 8 bases to trimming and J lost 6 bases, with 9 bases between them.

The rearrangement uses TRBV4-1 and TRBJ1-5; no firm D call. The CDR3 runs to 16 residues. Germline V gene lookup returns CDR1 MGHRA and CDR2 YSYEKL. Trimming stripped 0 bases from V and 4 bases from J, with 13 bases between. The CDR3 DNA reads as TGCGCCAGCAGCCAAGATGGGGAATTAGGAAATCAGCCCCAGCATTTT. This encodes CASSQDGELGNQPQHF.

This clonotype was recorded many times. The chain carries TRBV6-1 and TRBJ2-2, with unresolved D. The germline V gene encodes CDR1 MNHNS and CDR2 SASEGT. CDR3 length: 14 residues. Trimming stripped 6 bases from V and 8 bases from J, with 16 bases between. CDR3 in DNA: TGTGCCAGCAGCCCCACGTCGGGCAGGGGGGAGCTGTTTTTT. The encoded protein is CASSPTSGRGELFF.

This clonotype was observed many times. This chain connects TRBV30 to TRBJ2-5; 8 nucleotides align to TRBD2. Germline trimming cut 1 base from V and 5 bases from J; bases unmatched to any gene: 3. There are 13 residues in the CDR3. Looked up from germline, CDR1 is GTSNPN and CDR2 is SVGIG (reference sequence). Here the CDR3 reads CAWSGGGMETQYF. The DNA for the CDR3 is TGTGCCTGGAGTGGCGGGGGGATGGAGACCCAGTACTTC.

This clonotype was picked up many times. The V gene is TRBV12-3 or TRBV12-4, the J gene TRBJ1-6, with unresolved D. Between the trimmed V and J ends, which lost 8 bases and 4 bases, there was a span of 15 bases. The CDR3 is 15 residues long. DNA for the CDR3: TGTGCCAGCGGCCAGTCGCCTCTTTATAATTCACCCCTCCACTTT. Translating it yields CASGQSPLYNSPLHF.

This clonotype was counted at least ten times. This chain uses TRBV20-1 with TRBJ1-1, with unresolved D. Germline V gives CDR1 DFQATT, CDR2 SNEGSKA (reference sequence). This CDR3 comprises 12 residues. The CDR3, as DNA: TGCAGCCCTTCGGCAGGGAACACTGAAGCTTTCTTT. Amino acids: CSPSAGNTEAFF.